The sample holds many counts of the clone carrying this T cell receptor (beta chain). Its target is unknown. This record belongs to a study of molecular identifiers for immune sequencing clone quantification. Study-wide findings and caveats: Detecting spiked Jurkat TCR RNA from one cell among about a million naive cells was reportedly possible. The share of molecules held by clones above 20 RNA copies was over 99% in effector cells and under 1% in naive cells.

Sorting was used to obtain naive CD8 T cells (CD8+CD4-CCR7+CD45RA+). The V gene end was trimmed by 0 bases and the J gene end by 2 bases; junction bases not matched to a gene: 4. Germline loops: CDR1 MGHRA, CDR2 YSYEKL. This CDR3 contains 16 residues. TCRdb itself ran the PCR reads through MiXCR, one entry per CDR3 protein. The table has around 320,000 distinct CDR3 sequences, roughly a quarter seen once. Specimen: naive CD8+ T cells from blood, with Jurkat cell RNA spiked in. Subset indicated: FACS-sorted CD8+CD4-CCR7+CD45RA+ naive T cells. The chain carries TRBV4-1 and TRBJ2-4, with TRBD1 identical over 7 bases. The TCR comes from a human donor in good health. Some libraries in this study had Jurkat cell RNA spiked in. The CDR3 bases are TGCGCCAGCAGCCAAGAGATCAGGGGGACCAAAAACATTCAGTACTTC. Translated, it gives CASSQEIRGTKNIQYF.